Given below is one T cell receptor (beta chain) in context. What it binds is not known. The sample originates from a study of Ad26.COV2.S vaccination and SARS-CoV-2 variants. Looking at the study overall: Ad26.COV2.S arm of COV1001 included the donor. Ad26.COV2.S, an intramuscular injection, was given once or twice 56 days apart. Findings and caveats of the study: Vaccinated individuals (as opposed to placebo recipients) had higher spike-specific TCR breadth.

The repertoire was sequenced with immunoSEQ multiplex PCR; TCRdb's copy has only in-frame clones and lacks some. The repertoire holds approximately 410,000 clones, with 88% as singletons. V shed 5 bases and J 2 bases; nucleotides not matched to a gene: 6. This CDR3 spans 16 amino acids. The germline gives CDR1 MGHRA, CDR2 YSYEKL. The treatment: roughly 20 received Ad26.COV2.S at low or high dose, single or two shots; a few received placebo; per-sample allocation not given. Specimens were obtained on day 63 following the first vaccine or placebo injection. The sequencing here drew on peripheral blood, taken in a trial of Ad26.COV2.S vaccine versus placebo. V is TRBV4-1 and J is TRBJ2-5; TRBD2 agrees at 12 bases. This clonotype was sampled from a person aged 18-60 years who received the Ad26.COV2.S COVID-19 vaccine or a placebo. The CDR3 DNA follows: TGCGCCAGCAGCAAACGACTAGCGGGGGAGCAAGAGACCCAGTACTTC. This sequence encodes CASSKRLAGEQETQYF.